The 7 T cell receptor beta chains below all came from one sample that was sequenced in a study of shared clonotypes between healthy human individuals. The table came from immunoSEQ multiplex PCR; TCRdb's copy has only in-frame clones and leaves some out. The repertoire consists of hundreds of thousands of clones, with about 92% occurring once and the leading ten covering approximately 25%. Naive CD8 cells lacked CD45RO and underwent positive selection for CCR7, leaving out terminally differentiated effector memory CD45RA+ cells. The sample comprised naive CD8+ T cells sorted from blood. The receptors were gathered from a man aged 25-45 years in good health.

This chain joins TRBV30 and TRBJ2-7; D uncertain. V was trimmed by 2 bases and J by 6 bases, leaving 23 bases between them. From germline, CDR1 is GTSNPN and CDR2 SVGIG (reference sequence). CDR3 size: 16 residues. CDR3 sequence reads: CAWSRLRGDRASEQYF. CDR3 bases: TGTGCCTGGAGTCGCCTCCGTGGAGATAGAGCCTCCGAGCAGTACTTC.

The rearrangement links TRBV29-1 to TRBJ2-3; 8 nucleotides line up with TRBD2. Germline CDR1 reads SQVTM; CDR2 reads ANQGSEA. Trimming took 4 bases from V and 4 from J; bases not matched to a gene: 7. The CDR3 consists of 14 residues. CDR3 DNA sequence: TGCAGCGTTGCCGGGACTAGAACAGCAGATACGCAGTATTTT. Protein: CSVAGTRTADTQYF.

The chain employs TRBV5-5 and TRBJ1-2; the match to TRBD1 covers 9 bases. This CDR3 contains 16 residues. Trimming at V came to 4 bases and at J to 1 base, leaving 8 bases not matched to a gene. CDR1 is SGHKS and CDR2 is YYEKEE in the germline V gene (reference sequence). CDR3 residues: CASSLRDRDYNYGYTF. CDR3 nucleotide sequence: TGTGCCAGCAGCCTAAGGGACAGGGATTATAACTATGGCTACACCTTC.

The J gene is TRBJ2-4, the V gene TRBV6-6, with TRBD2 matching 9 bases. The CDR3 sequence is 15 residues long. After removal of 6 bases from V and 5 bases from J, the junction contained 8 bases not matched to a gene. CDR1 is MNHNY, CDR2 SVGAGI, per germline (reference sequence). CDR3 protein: CASRPWTSAENIQYF. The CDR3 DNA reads TGTGCCAGCAGGCCCTGGACTAGCGCAGAAAACATTCAGTACTTC.

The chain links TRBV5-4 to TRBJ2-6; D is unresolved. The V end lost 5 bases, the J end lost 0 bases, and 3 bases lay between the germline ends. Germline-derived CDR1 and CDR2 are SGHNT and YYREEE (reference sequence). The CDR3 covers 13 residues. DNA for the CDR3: TGTGCCAGCAGGCCCTCTGGGGCCAACGTCCTGACTTTC. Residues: CASRPSGANVLTF.

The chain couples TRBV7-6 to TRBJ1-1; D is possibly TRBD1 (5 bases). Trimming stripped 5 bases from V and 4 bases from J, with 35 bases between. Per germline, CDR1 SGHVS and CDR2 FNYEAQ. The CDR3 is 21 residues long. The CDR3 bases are TGTGCCAGCAGCCTGGGGGAGGGGAAGCCACTGTCGGGAGGGGAAGCCACTGAAGCTTTCTTT. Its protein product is CASSLGEGKPLSGGEATEAFF.

CDR3 nucleotide sequence: TGTGCCTGGAGTCAGGGACTAGCGGGAACGGATGAGCAGTTCTTC. As protein: CAWSQGLAGTDEQFF. The chain joins TRBV30 to TRBJ2-1; 13 nucleotides align to TRBD2. The germline CDR1 and CDR2 sequences are GTSNPN and SVGIG (reference sequence). With 2 bases clipped from V and 8 bases from J, the junction kept 6 bases outside the gene matches. The CDR3 runs to 15 residues.